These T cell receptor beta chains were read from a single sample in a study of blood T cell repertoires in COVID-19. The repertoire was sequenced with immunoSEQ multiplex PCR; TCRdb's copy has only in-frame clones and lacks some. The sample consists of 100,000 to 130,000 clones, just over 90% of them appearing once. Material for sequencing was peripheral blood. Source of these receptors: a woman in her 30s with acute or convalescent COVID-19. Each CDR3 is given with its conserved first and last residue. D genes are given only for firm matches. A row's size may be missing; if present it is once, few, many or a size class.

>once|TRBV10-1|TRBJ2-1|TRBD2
CASSQTSGSTYNEQFF
TGCGCCAGCAGTCAGACTAGCGGGAGCACCTACAATGAGCAGTTCTTC
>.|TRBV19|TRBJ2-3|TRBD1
CASSTYRGHSDTQYF
TGTGCCAGTAGTACGTACAGGGGGCATTCAGATACGCAGTATTTT
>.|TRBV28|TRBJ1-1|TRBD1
CASSLPGQGSFSSVNTEAFF
TGTGCCAGCAGTTTGCCGGGACAGGGGTCGTTTAGTTCCGTGAACACTGAAGCTTTCTTT
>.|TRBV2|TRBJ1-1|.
CASSLNHRERAFF
TGTGCCAGCAGTCTAAACCACAGGGAACGAGCTTTCTTT
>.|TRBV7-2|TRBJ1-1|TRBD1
CASSTLRGQGSIEAFF
TGTGCCAGCAGCACCCTTCGGGGACAGGGGTCTATTGAAGCTTTCTTT
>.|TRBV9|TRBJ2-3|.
CASSVVEGGPTDTQYF
TGTGCCAGCAGCGTAGTCGAGGGGGGGCCCACAGATACGCAGTATTTT
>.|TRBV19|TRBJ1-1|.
CASSIPWGTWGHTEAFF
TGTGCCAGTAGTATTCCATGGGGGACATGGGGACACACTGAAGCTTTCTTT
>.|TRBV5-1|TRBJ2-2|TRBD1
CASTQGASTGELFF
TGCGCCAGCACCCAGGGGGCGTCGACCGGGGAGCTGTTTTTT
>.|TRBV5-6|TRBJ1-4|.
CASSLNSPYEKLFF
TGTGCCAGCAGCTTGAACTCGCCCTACGAAAAACTGTTTTTT
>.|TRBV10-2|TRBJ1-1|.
CASSVQEVTEAFF
TGCGCCAGCAGTGTTCAGGAGGTCACTGAAGCTTTCTTT
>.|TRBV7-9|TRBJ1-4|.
CASSLAESEKLFF
TGTGCCAGCAGCTTGGCTGAATCCGAAAAACTGTTTTTT
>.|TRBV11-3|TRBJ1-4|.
CASSLDPLATNEKLFF
TGTGCCAGCAGCTTAGATCCGTTAGCAACTAATGAAAAACTGTTTTTT
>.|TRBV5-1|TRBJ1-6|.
CASSFGQNNSPLHF
TGCGCCAGCAGCTTTGGTCAGAATAATTCACCCCTCCACTTT
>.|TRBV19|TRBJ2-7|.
CASSTSGSSSYEQYF
TGTGCCAGTAGTACAAGCGGCTCCAGCTCCTACGAGCAGTACTTC
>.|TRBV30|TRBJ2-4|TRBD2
CAWSAPGLADTKNIQYF
TGTGCCTGGAGTGCCCCGGGACTAGCGGACACCAAAAACATTCAGTACTTC
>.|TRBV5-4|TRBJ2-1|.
CASSVGLAIGSNEQFF
TGTGCCAGCAGCGTGGGGCTAGCAATAGGATCGAATGAGCAGTTCTTC
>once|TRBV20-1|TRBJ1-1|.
CSARPAEAFF
TGCAGTGCTAGACCCGCTGAAGCTTTCTTT
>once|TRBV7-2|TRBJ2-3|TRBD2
CASSLRPLAGVSTDTQYF
TGTGCCAGCAGCCTCAGACCCCTAGCGGGAGTTTCAACAGATACGCAGTATTTT
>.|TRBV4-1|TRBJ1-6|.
CASSQGGNSPLHF
TGCGCCAGCAGCCAAGGAGGTAATTCACCCCTCCACTTT
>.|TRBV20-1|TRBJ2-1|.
CSASGQGNYNEQFF
TGCAGTGCTAGTGGGCAGGGCAACTACAATGAGCAGTTCTTC
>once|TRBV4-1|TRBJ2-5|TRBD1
CASPDRGFETQYF
TGCGCCAGCCCGGACAGGGGTTTTGAGACCCAGTACTTC
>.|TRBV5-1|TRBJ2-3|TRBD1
CASRGTGGSDTQYF
TGCGCCAGCAGAGGGACAGGGGGCTCAGATACGCAGTATTTT
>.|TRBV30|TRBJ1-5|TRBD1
CAWSADRGLKQPQHF
TGTGCCTGGAGTGCGGACAGGGGGTTGAAACAGCCCCAGCATTTT
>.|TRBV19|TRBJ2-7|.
CASSIDSGLHNEQYF
TGTGCCAGTAGTATAGACTCGGGACTCCATAACGAGCAGTACTTC
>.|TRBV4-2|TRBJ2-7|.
CARWTARVPRLLYEQYF
TGTGCCAGGTGGACAGCCCGAGTACCCCGGTTGCTTTACGAGCAGTACTTC
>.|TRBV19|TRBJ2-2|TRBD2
CASSDREDSTGELFF
TGTGCCAGTAGCGACCGGGAGGATAGCACCGGGGAGCTGTTTTTT
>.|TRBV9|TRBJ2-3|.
CASSLRYYGDTQYF
TGTGCCAGCAGCCTTCGTTACTATGGGGATACGCAGTATTTT
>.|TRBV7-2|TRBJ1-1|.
CASSLMTGTEAFF
TGTGCCAGCAGCTTGATGACCGGGACAGAAGCTTTCTTT
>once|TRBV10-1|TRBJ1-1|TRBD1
CASSRGQGSAGGTEAFF
TGCGCCAGCAGCCGGGGACAGGGTAGCGCGGGCGGCACTGAAGCTTTCTTT
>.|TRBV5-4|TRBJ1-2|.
CASSLDGGIYGYTF
TGTGCCAGCAGCTTGGATGGGGGGATTTATGGCTACACCTTC
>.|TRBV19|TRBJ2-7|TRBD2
CASSAGTSGSRYEQYF
TGTGCCAGTAGTGCCGGGACTAGCGGGAGTAGGTACGAGCAGTACTTC